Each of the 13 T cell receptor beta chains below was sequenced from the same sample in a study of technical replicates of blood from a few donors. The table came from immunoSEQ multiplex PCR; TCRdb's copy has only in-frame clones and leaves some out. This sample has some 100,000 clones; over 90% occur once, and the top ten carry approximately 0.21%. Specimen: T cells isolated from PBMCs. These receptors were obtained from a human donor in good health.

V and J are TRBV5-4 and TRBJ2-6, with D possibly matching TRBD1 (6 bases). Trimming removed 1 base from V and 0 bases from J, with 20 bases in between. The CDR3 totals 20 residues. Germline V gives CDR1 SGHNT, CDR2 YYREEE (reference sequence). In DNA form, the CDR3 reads TGTGCCAGCAGCTTGCGCCGGTACGCGACAGGAAGCTCTGGGGCCAACGTCCTGACTTTC. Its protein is CASSLRRYATGSSGANVLTF.

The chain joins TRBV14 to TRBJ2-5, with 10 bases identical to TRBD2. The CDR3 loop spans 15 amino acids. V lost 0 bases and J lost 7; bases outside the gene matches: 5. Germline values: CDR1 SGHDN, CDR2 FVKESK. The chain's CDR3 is CASSQETSGVRTQYF. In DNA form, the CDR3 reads TGTGCCAGCAGCCAAGAAACTAGCGGGGTTAGGACCCAGTACTTC.

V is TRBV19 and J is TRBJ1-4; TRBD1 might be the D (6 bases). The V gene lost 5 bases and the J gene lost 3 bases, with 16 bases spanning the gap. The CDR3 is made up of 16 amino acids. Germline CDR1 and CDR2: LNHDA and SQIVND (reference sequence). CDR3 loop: CASSPQGGQSNEKLFF. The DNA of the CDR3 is TGTGCCAGTAGTCCCCAAGGAGGACAGTCTAATGAAAAACTGTTTTTT.

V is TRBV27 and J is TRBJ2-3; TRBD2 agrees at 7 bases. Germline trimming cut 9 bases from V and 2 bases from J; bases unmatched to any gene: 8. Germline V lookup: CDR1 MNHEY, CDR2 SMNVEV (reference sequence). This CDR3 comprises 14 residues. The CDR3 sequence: CASYRDYPTDTQYF. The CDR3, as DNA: TGTGCCAGTTACCGGGACTATCCCACAGATACGCAGTATTTT.

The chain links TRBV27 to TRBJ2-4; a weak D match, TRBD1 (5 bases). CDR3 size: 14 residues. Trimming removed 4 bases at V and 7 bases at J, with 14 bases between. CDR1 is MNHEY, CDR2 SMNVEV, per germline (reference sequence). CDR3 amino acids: CASSSVRDWNIQYF. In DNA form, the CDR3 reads TGTGCCAGCAGTTCAGTCAGGGATTGGAACATTCAGTACTTC.

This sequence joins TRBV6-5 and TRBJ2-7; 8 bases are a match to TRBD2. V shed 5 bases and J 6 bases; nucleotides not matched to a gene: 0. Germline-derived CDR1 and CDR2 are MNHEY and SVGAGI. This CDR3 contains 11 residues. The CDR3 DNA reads TGTGCCAGCAGTGCGGGGGGCGAGCAGTACTTC. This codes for CASSAGGEQYF.

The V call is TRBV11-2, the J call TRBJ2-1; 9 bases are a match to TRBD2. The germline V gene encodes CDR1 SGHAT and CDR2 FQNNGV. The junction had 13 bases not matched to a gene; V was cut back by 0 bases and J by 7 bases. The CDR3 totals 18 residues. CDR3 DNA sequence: TGTGCCAGCAGCTTAGATATCCCGGCTAGCGGGATGGTGAATGAGCAGTTCTTC. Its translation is CASSLDIPASGMVNEQFF.

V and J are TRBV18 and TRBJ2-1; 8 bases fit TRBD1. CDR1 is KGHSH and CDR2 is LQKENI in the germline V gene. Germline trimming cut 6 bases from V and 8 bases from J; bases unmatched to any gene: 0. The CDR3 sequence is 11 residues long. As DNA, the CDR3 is TGTGCCAGCTCGACAGGGGATGAGCAGTTCTTC. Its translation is CASSTGDEQFF.

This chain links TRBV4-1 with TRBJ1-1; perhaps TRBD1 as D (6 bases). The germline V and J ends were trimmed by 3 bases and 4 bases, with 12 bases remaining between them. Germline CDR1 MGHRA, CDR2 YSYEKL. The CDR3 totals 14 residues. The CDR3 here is CASSQTGGGTEAFF. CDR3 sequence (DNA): TGCGCCAGCAGCCAGACAGGTGGGGGCACTGAAGCTTTCTTT.

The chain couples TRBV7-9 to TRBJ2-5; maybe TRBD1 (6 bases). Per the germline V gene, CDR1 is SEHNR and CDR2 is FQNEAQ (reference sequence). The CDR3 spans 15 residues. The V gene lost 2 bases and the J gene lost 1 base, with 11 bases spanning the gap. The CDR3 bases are TGTGCCAGCAGCTTATTATCAGGGGTCCAAGAGACCCAGTACTTC. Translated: CASSLLSGVQETQYF.

DNA of the CDR3: TGTGCCATCGGGCCAGCGGCGAATCAGCCCCAGCATTTT. Translated: CAIGPAANQPQHF. The chain carries TRBV10-3 and TRBJ1-5; D is uncertain. Germline CDR1 reads ENHRY; CDR2 reads SYGVKD. The CDR3 consists of 13 residues. V lost 8 bases and J lost 4, with 12 bases in between.

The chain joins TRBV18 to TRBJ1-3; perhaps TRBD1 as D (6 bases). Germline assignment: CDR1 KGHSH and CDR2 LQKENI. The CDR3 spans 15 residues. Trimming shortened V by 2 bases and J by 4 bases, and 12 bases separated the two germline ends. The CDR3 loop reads CASSPAGQSGNTIYF. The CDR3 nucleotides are TGTGCCAGCTCACCAGCAGGACAGTCAGGAAACACCATATATTTT.

The CDR3 nucleotides are TGTGCCAGTAGTGTTTCGACAGGCCAGGAAGCTTTCTTT. This gives the protein CASSVSTGQEAFF. The V and J genes are TRBV19 and TRBJ1-1; possible D gene TRBD1, 6 bases. CDR1 is LNHDA, CDR2 SQIVND, per germline (reference sequence). Trimming left V 5 bases short and J 8 bases short, with 15 bases between. The CDR3 is made up of 13 amino acids.